Given below is one TCR beta chain in context. This sample was taken from a study of blood T cell repertoires in COVID-19. Study-level background: The United States, Italy and Spain were the sources of the acute and convalescent COVID-19 samples.

Across roughly 25 US areas, participants ranged in age from roughly 18 to 95 years. Participants' own reports of clinical history determined their cohort assignment. Libraries were prepared by immunoSEQ multiplex PCR; TCRdb keeps only in-frame clonotypes and omits some of them. This sample has fewer than 350,000 clones; 65% to 90% occur once, and the top ten carry around 4.4%. The sequenced sample consisted of PBMCs or T cells enriched from blood (not recorded which). The sequence was collected from a woman in her forties with acute COVID-19.

CDR3 residues: CASTPTSGGSGELFF. The CDR3 bases are TGCGCCAGCACCCCCACTAGCGGGGGCTCCGGGGAGCTGTTTTTT. V gene TRBV5-1 combines with J gene TRBJ2-2, with 11 nucleotides matching TRBD2. The CDR3 consists of 15 residues. Germline V lookup: CDR1 SGHRS, CDR2 YFSETQ. J lost 6 bases, V lost 6 bases, and 7 bases had no gene match.